These 28 T cell receptor beta chains came from one sample sequenced in a study of T cell responses to AZD1222 COVID-19 vaccine. TCRdb's table, derived via immunoSEQ multiplex PCR, lists solely in-frame clones and lacks some. The repertoire holds about 100,000 clones, with roughly 87% as singletons. The source was peripheral blood, collected on day 0 of AZD1222 vaccination. Source of these receptors: an adult in good health.

The V call is TRBV10-2, the J call TRBJ2-1; 13 bases agree with TRBD2. The CDR3 has 19 amino acids. V was pared by 3 bases and J by 4 bases, with 12 bases of the junction left unmatched. Germline CDR1 and CDR2: WSHSY and SAAADI. The CDR3 DNA is TGCGCCAGCAGTGACCAGCCCTGGACTAGCGGGAGTCGATACAATGAGCAGTTCTTC. Protein product: CASSDQPWTSGSRYNEQFF.

The chain links TRBV4-2 to TRBJ2-1; D may be TRBD2 (6 bases). The CDR3 runs to 14 residues. Trimming pared 1 base from V and 7 bases from J, leaving 11 bases between. CDR1 and CDR2 (germline): LGHNA, YNFKEQ. CDR3 sequence: CASSQGRDGNEQFF. CDR3 nucleotides: TGTGCCAGCAGCCAAGGGCGGGACGGAAATGAGCAGTTCTTC.

This clone was observed a handful of times. The chain couples TRBV12-3 or TRBV12-4 to TRBJ2-1, with a tentative D call TRBD1 (6 bases). The CDR3 totals 12 residues. Trimming took 4 bases from V and 9 from J, leaving 10 bases between them. The CDR3 DNA follows: TGTGCCAGCAGTTCACAGGGCATTGAGCAGTTCTTC. It codes for CASSSQGIEQFF.

The chain joins TRBV7-2 to TRBJ1-5; possible D gene TRBD1, 6 bases. There are 17 residues in the CDR3. V was pared by 2 bases and J by 0 bases, with 14 bases between. The germline CDR1 and CDR2 sequences are SGHTA and FQGNSA. The CDR3 coding sequence is TGTGCCAGCAGCTTATACTCCCAGGGGAATAGCAATCAGCCCCAGCATTTT. Its translation: CASSLYSQGNSNQPQHF. Full variable domain (missing parts from reference TRBV7-2 and TRBJ1-5): GAGVSQSPSNKVTEKGKDVELRCDPISGHTALYWYRQSLGQGLEFLIYFQGNSAPDKSGLPSDRFSAERTGGSVSTLTIQRTQQEDSAVYLCASSLYSQGNSNQPQHFGDGTRLSIL.

As DNA, the CDR3 is TGTGCCTGGAGTCCGGACAGCAACTATGGCTACACCTTC. Translated, it gives CAWSPDSNYGYTF. The chain is built from TRBV30 and TRBJ1-2; tentative D call: TRBD1 (6 bases). Per germline, CDR1 GTSNPN and CDR2 SVGIG (reference sequence). Trimming took 2 bases from V and 2 from J, leaving 9 bases between them. The CDR3 contains 13 residues.

The gene calls are TRBV2 and TRBJ2-1, with D possibly being TRBD2 (5 bases). Germline V gene lookup returns CDR1 SNHLY and CDR2 FYNNEI. This CDR3 is 14 amino acids long. V lost 7 bases, J lost 5 bases, and 15 bases lay in between. The CDR3 sequence is CASTGSPVDNEQFF. The CDR3 DNA sequence: TGTGCCAGCACGGGATCTCCCGTCGACAATGAGCAGTTCTTC. The full variable domain, its missing parts supplied by reference TRBV2 and TRBJ2-1, is EPEVTQTPSHQVTQMGQEVILRCVPISNHLYFYWYRQILGQKVEFLVSFYNNEISEKSEIFDDQFSVERPDGSNFTLKIRSTKLEDSAMYFCASTGSPVDNEQFFGPGTRLTVL.

This chain links TRBV5-1 with TRBJ2-3; 7 positions match TRBD1. The CDR3 has 15 residues. After removal of 0 bases from V and 2 bases from J, the junction contained 3 bases not matched to a gene. The germline V gene encodes CDR1 SGHRS and CDR2 YFSETQ. In DNA, the CDR3 is TGCGCCAGCAGCTTGGCAGGACAGGACACAGATACGCAGTATTTT. Its translation is CASSLAGQDTDTQYF.

This chain joins TRBV2 and TRBJ1-5, with D hard to call. The CDR3 is 15 amino acids. Germline CDR1 SNHLY, CDR2 FYNNEI. V gave up 6 bases and J gave up 4 bases, with 16 bases separating them. CDR3 DNA: TGTGCCAGCAGGGGAACTGTCCGGACGAATCAGCCCCAGCATTTT. Amino acids: CASRGTVRTNQPQHF.

The V call is TRBV29-1, the J call TRBJ2-1; 9 nucleotides match TRBD1. The CDR3 spans 13 residues. Unmatched junction bases numbered 4, after V lost 4 bases and J lost 6 bases. Germline values: CDR1 SQVTM, CDR2 ANQGSEA. The CDR3, as DNA: TGCAGCGTTGGGGGACAGGGTGGCAATGAGCAGTTCTTC. It encodes CSVGGQGGNEQFF.

V gene TRBV5-1 combines with J gene TRBJ1-2; D is possibly TRBD1 (5 bases). Deletions cut 4 bases from V and 2 bases from J, with 9 bases between. The V gene's germline CDR1 is SGHRS and CDR2 YFSETQ. The CDR3 sequence is 13 residues long. The DNA of the CDR3 is TGCGCCAGCAGCCCGGGGGAAAACTATGGCTACACCTTC. This translates into CASSPGENYGYTF. The full variable domain, its missing parts supplied by reference TRBV5-1 and TRBJ1-2, is KAGVTQTPRYLIKTRGQQVTLSCSPISGHRSVSWYQQTPGQGLQFLFEYFSETQRNKGNFPGRFSGRQFSNSRSEMNVSTLELGDSALYLCASSPGENYGYTFGSGTRLTVV.

V and J are TRBV7-2 and TRBJ1-2, with D unclear. Trimming shortened V by 0 bases and J by 0 bases, and 8 bases separated the two germline ends. CDR3 length: 15 residues. The V gene's germline CDR1 is SGHTA and CDR2 FQGNSA. CDR3 nucleotides: TGTGCCAGCAGCTTAGCGACGGAGGCTAACTATGGCTACACCTTC. The encoded protein is CASSLATEANYGYTF.

V usage is TRBV19 and J usage is TRBJ2-7; no clear D gene. With 8 bases removed from V and 3 bases from J, the gap between germline ends came to 11 bases. Looked up from germline, CDR1 is LNHDA and CDR2 is SQIVND (reference sequence). The CDR3 is 12 residues long. This CDR3 reads CASAKTDYEQYF. DNA for the CDR3: TGTGCCAGTGCCAAGACGGACTACGAGCAGTACTTC.

The chain is built from TRBV7-8 and TRBJ2-7; D not resolved. The CDR3 sequence is 15 residues long. V gave up 0 bases and J gave up 6 bases, with 15 bases separating them. Germline V CDR1 and CDR2: SGHVS, FQNEAQ. CDR3 region: CASSLAGHQDTEQYF. The CDR3 DNA reads as TGTGCCAGCAGCTTAGCGGGCCATCAAGACACCGAGCAGTACTTC.

The V and J genes are TRBV7-2 and TRBJ1-2; 7 bases agree with TRBD1. The germline V gene encodes CDR1 SGHTA and CDR2 FQGNSA. CDR3 length: 14 residues. The J segment lost 7 bases and the V segment lost 5 bases, leaving 10 bases of the junction unmatched. The CDR3 nucleotides are TGTGCCAGCAGCCCGAGGGCACAGGGGCCTGGCTACACCTTC. It yields the protein CASSPRAQGPGYTF. Full variable domain (missing parts from reference TRBV7-2 and TRBJ1-2): GAGVSQSPSNKVTEKGKDVELRCDPISGHTALYWYRQSLGQGLEFLIYFQGNSAPDKSGLPSDRFSAERTGGSVSTLTIQRTQQEDSAVYLCASSPRAQGPGYTFGSGTRLTVV.

V gene TRBV11-2 combines with J gene TRBJ1-4; the D is unclear. The germline V and J ends were trimmed by 4 bases and 0 bases, with 9 bases remaining between them. Germline lookup yields CDR1 SGHAT and CDR2 FQNNGV. This CDR3 is built from 15 residues. CDR3 sequence reads: CASSSSLTTNEKLFF. CDR3 nucleotides: TGTGCCAGCAGCTCATCTTTAACAACTAATGAAAAACTGTTTTTT.

The V and J genes are TRBV25-1 and TRBJ1-3; tentative D call: TRBD1 (5 bases). The CDR3 totals 15 residues. CDR1 and CDR2 (germline): MGHDK, SYGVNS. V lost 5 bases to trimming and J lost 4 bases, with 15 bases between them. The CDR3 region is CASSQGAGTGNTIYF. DNA for the CDR3: TGTGCCAGCAGTCAGGGTGCGGGCACAGGAAACACCATATATTTT.

The chain employs TRBV6-5 and TRBJ2-7, with unresolved D. Germline V gives CDR1 MNHEY, CDR2 SVGAGI. The V and J ends lost 6 bases and 4 bases respectively, with 7 bases between them. This CDR3 is 11 amino acids long. Written as DNA, the CDR3 is TGTGCCAGCAGCGACGGGTACGAGCAGTACTTC. Its protein is CASSDGYEQYF.

J is TRBJ1-2 and V is TRBV6-1, with 7 bases identical to TRBD1. The CDR3 has 13 residues. Germline V gives CDR1 MNHNS, CDR2 SASEGT. V was pared by 3 bases and J by 2 bases, with 0 bases of the junction left unmatched. In DNA form, the CDR3 reads TGTGCCAGCAGTGACAGGGGGAACTATGGCTACACCTTC. Amino acids: CASSDRGNYGYTF.

The CDR3 DNA sequence: TGTGCCTGGAGTATTTCGGGTGCGGACTCCTACGAGCAGTACTTC. Amino acids: CAWSISGADSYEQYF. The V call is TRBV30, the J call TRBJ2-7; D gene unclear. Germline CDR1 and CDR2: GTSNPN and SVGIG (reference sequence). CDR3 length equals 15 residues. Trimming pared 2 bases from V and 0 bases from J, leaving 14 bases between.

The chain uses TRBV30 and TRBJ1-3; D remains unclear. Germline values: CDR1 GTSNPN, CDR2 SVGIG (reference sequence). The V end lost 0 bases, the J end lost 8 bases, and 14 bases lay between the germline ends. The CDR3 has 14 residues. The CDR3 loop is CAWSVLTFADTIYF. The CDR3 bases are TGTGCCTGGAGTGTTCTCACTTTCGCGGACACCATATATTTT.

This sequence joins TRBV3-1 (or the pseudogene TRBV3-2) and TRBJ2-1; D is possibly TRBD2 (6 bases). The ends were cut back, 5 bases at V and 5 bases at J, with 13 bases in the middle. The germline V gene has CDR1 LGHDT and CDR2 YNNKEL (reference sequence). This CDR3 has 14 residues. CDR3 coding DNA: TGTGCCAGCAGCTCGCGGGACTTTAACAATGAGCAGTTCTTC. Amino acids: CASSSRDFNNEQFF.

The chain employs TRBV5-1 and TRBJ1-1; D remains ambiguous. The CDR3 contains 15 residues. V was clipped by 0 bases and J by 1 base, with 10 bases between them. Germline CDR1 is SGHRS and CDR2 is YFSETQ. CDR3 in DNA: TGCGCCAGCAGCTTGGTTGGCAGTCAGAACACTGAAGCTTTCTTT. It encodes CASSLVGSQNTEAFF.

The V gene is TRBV11-2, the J gene TRBJ2-1; 7 bases agree with TRBD2. V was pared by 1 base and J by 10 bases, with 10 bases of the junction left unmatched. The CDR3 extends over 15 amino acids. Germline CDR1 SGHAT, CDR2 FQNNGV. The CDR3: CASSLAGTMPREQFF. CDR3 nucleotides: TGTGCCAGCAGCTTAGCGGGGACTATGCCTCGGGAGCAGTTCTTC.

This rearrangement joins TRBV3-1 (or the pseudogene TRBV3-2) to TRBJ2-5; D gene ambiguous. The CDR3 spans 12 residues. V lost 0 bases to trimming and J lost 7 bases, with 6 bases between them. Germline CDR1 is LGHDT and CDR2 is YNNKEL (reference sequence). DNA of the CDR3: TGTGCCAGCAGCCAAGATTACGGGACCCAGTACTTC. Amino acids: CASSQDYGTQYF.

This clone appeared once. The J gene is TRBJ2-7, the V gene TRBV28, with 7 bases fitting TRBD1. Germline V gene sequence: CDR1 MDHEN, CDR2 SYDVKM. This CDR3 contains 16 residues. The ends lost 4 bases at V and 0 bases at J; junction bases unmatched: 9. The CDR3 sequence is CASSWALQGRSYEQYF. The CDR3 DNA reads TGTGCCAGCAGTTGGGCCTTACAGGGGCGCTCCTACGAGCAGTACTTC.

The chain couples TRBV19 to TRBJ1-2; 11 bases are a match to TRBD1. The J segment lost 8 bases and the V segment lost 5 bases, leaving 7 bases of the junction unmatched. CDR1 and CDR2 (germline): LNHDA, SQIVND (reference sequence). CDR3 length: 14 amino acids. The CDR3 nucleotides read TGTGCCAGTAGTGTCCGGGACAGGGGGACCGGCTACACCTTC. It yields the protein CASSVRDRGTGYTF.

The rearrangement uses TRBV13 and TRBJ2-5; 9 bases fit TRBD2. Per the germline V gene, CDR1 is PRHDT and CDR2 is FYEKMQ (reference sequence). The length of the CDR3 is 16 residues. J gave up 3 bases and V 0 bases, and 5 bases lay outside the gene matches. The CDR3 here is CASSLGSGSWEETQYF. The CDR3 DNA is TGTGCCAGCAGCTTAGGTAGCGGGAGTTGGGAAGAGACCCAGTACTTC.

This rearrangement joins TRBV5-1 to TRBJ2-2; 12 bases are shared with TRBD2. CDR3 length: 16 residues. Germline values: CDR1 SGHRS, CDR2 YFSETQ. V shed 0 bases, J shed 5 bases, and the junction held 2 bases outside the gene matches. The CDR3: CASSLALAGGTGELFF. In nucleotides, the CDR3 is TGCGCCAGCAGCTTGGCGCTAGCGGGAGGGACCGGGGAGCTGTTTTTT. Full variable domain (missing parts from reference TRBV5-1 and TRBJ2-2): KAGVTQTPRYLIKTRGQQVTLSCSPISGHRSVSWYQQTPGQGLQFLFEYFSETQRNKGNFPGRFSGRQFSNSRSEMNVSTLELGDSALYLCASSLALAGGTGELFFGEGSRLTVL.